This section outlines one T cell receptor beta chain sequence together with its context. At the DNA level, this CDR3 is encoded by other sequences in the same sample as well. Both 60 Vbeta primers and 13 Jbeta primers went into the PCR. Generated by immunoSEQ multiplex PCR, the TCRdb table keeps only in-frame clones and is missing some. Here the sample spans approximately 180,000 clones, roughly nine tenths being singletons. The data were obtained in a study of cytomegalovirus exposure and HLA in healthy donors. The V segment lost 3 bases and the J segment 5 bases; nucleotides outside the gene matches: 0. Germline V lookup: CDR1 SGHTA, CDR2 FQGNSA. This CDR3 contains 14 residues.

Sequencing was carried out using PBMCs. The TCR originated in a girl under two years old in good health and CMV-seronegative. This chain joins TRBV7-2 and TRBJ2-3; 12 positions match TRBD2. CDR3 sequence: CASSLGLAGDTQYF. As DNA, the CDR3 is TGTGCCAGCAGCTTGGGACTAGCGGGAGATACGCAGTATTTT.